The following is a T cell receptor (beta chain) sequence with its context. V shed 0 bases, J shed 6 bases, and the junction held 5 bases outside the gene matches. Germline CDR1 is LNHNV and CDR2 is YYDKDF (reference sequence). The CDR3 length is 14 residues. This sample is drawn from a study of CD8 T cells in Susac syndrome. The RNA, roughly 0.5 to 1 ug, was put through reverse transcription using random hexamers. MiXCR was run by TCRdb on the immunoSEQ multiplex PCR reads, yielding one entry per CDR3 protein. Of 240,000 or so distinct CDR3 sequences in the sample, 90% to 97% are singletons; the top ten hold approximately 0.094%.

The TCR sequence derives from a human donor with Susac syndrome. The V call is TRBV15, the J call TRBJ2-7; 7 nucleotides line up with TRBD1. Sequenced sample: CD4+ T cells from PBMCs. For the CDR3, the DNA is TGTGCCACCAGCAGAGATAGGGGGCTCGGCGAGCAGTACTTC. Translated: CATSRDRGLGEQYF.